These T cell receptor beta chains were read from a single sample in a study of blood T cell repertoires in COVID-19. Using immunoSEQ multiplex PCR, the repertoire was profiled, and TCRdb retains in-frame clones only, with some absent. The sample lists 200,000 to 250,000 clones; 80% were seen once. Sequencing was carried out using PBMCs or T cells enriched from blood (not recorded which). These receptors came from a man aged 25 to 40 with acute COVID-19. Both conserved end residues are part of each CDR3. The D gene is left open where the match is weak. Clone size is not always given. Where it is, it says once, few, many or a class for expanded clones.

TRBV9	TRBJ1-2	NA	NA	CASSEWGGASGYTF	TGTGCCAGCAGCGAGTGGGGCGGGGCTTCGGGCTACACCTTC
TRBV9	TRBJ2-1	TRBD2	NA	CASSPWTSGDNEQFF	TGTGCCAGCAGCCCTTGGACTAGCGGAGACAATGAGCAGTTCTTC
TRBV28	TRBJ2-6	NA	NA	CASSGKIWGAGANVLTF	TGTGCCAGCAGTGGGAAGATATGGGGGGCTGGGGCCAACGTCCTGACTTTC
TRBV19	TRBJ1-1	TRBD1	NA	CASRGQGGDAFF	TGTGCCAGTAGGGGACAGGGGGGCGACGCTTTCTTT
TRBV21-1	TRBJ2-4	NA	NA	CASSLQSESHIQYF	TGTGCCAGCAGCCTCCAAAGCGAATCACACATTCAGTACTTC
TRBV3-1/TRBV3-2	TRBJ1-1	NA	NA	CASSPRGTEAFF	TGTGCCAGCAGCCCCAGGGGCACTGAAGCTTTCTTT
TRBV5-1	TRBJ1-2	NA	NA	CASSLAGPYDYTF	TGCGCCAGCAGCTTGGCAGGCCCCTATGACTACACCTTC
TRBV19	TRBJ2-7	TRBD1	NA	CASGDRGYEQYF	TGTGCCAGCGGGGACAGGGGTTACGAGCAGTACTTC
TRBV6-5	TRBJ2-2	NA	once	CASSWTVNTGELFF	TGTGCCAGCAGTTGGACAGTGAACACCGGGGAGCTGTTTTTT
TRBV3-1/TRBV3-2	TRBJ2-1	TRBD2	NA	CASSRLAGYNEQFF	TGTGCCAGCAGCAGATTAGCGGGGTACAATGAGCAGTTCTTC
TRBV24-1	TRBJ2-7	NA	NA	CATSDLIRDGPYEQYF	TGTGCCACCAGTGATTTGATCCGGGATGGTCCCTACGAGCAGTACTTC
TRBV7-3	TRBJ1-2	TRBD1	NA	CASSPDRGSYGYTF	TGTGCCAGCAGCCCCGACAGGGGCAGCTATGGCTACACCTTC
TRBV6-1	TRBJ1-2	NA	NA	CASSEAAGHGYTF	TGTGCCAGCAGTGAAGCGGCAGGCCATGGCTACACCTTC
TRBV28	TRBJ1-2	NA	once	CAIQRLYGYTF	TGTGCCATCCAGAGACTGTATGGCTACACCTTC
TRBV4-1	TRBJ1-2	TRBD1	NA	CASSQLPTGAANGYTF	TGCGCCAGCAGCCAACTGCCGACAGGGGCCGCCAATGGCTACACCTTC
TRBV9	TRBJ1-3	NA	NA	CASSVVGGTGNTIYF	TGTGCCAGCAGCGTAGTAGGGGGTACTGGAAACACCATATATTTT
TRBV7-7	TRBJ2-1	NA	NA	CASSKASAIYNEQFF	TGTGCCAGCAGTAAAGCTAGCGCAATTTACAATGAGCAGTTCTTC
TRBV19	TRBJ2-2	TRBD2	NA	CASSLLAGGIGAGELFF	TGTGCCAGTAGCCTACTAGCGGGGGGTATCGGTGCCGGGGAGCTGTTTTTT
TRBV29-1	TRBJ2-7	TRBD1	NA	CSVEGDSEQYF	TGCAGCGTTGAGGGGGACAGCGAGCAGTACTTC
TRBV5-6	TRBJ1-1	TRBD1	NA	CASSWTGDTEAFF	TGTGCCAGCAGCTGGACAGGGGACACTGAAGCTTTCTTT
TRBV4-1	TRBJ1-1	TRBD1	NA	CASSQDSGQGAFEAFF	TGCGCCAGCAGCCAAGATTCCGGACAGGGGGCATTTGAAGCTTTCTTT
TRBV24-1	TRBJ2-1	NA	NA	CATSEEGGANNEQFF	TGTGCCACCAGTGAAGAGGGGGGGGCGAACAATGAGCAGTTCTTC
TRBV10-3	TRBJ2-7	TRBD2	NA	CAISAGLAGGRLREQYF	TGTGCCATCAGCGCTGGACTAGCGGGGGGGCGGCTAAGGGAGCAGTACTTC
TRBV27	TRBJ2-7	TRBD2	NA	CASSLTGTRPYEQYF	TGTGCCAGCAGCCTGACCGGGACTAGACCCTACGAGCAGTACTTC
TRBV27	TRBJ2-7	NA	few	CASGQNGVPYEQYF	TGTGCCAGCGGACAGAACGGGGTCCCCTACGAGCAGTACTTC
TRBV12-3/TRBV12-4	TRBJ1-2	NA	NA	CASTLTGHGYTF	TGTGCCAGCACTTTGACAGGTCATGGCTACACCTTC
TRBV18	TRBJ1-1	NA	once	CASSPPGQIAEAFF	TGTGCCAGCTCACCACCGGGGCAAATCGCTGAAGCTTTCTTT
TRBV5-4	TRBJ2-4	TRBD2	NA	CASSPGTSGGFGNIQYF	TGTGCCAGCAGCCCCGGGACTAGCGGGGGTTTCGGAAACATTCAGTACTTC
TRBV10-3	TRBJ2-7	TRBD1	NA	CAIRGGQANTYEQYF	TGTGCCATCAGAGGGGGACAGGCAAATACCTACGAGCAGTACTTC
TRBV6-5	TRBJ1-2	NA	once	CASSYQQGYGYTF	TGTGCCAGCAGTTACCAACAGGGATATGGCTACACCTTC
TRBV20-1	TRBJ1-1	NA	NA	CSASGQGTEAFF	TGCAGTGCTAGTGGCCAGGGCACTGAAGCTTTCTTT
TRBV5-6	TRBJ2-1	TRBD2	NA	CASSLTGGPNEQFF	TGTGCCAGCAGCTTGACGGGGGGGCCAAATGAGCAGTTCTTC
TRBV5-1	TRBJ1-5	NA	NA	CASSLDSYSNQPQHF	TGCGCCAGCAGCTTGGACAGCTATAGCAATCAGCCCCAGCATTTT
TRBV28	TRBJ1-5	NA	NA	CASSSGQNQPQHF	TGTGCCAGCAGTTCCGGACAGAATCAGCCCCAGCATTTT
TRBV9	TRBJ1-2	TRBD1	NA	CASSGQGQGNYGYTF	TGTGCCAGCAGCGGGCAGGGACAGGGAAACTATGGCTACACCTTC